One sample yielded the 25 T cell receptor beta chains listed below, sequenced in a study of cytomegalovirus exposure and HLA in healthy donors. Both 60 Vbeta primers and 13 Jbeta primers went into the PCR. The table came from immunoSEQ multiplex PCR; TCRdb's copy has only in-frame clones and leaves some out. The repertoire includes just over 200,000 clones, 70% to 85% of them detected once, and about 1.7% sits in the top ten. Sequences were obtained from PBMCs. Receptors originate from a man aged 45-65 years in good health and CMV-seronegative.

This sequence joins TRBV6-6 and TRBJ2-2; 10 nucleotides agree with TRBD2. V gave up 7 bases and J gave up 1 base; unmatched junction bases: 6. In germline, CDR1 is MNHNY, CDR2 SVGAGI (reference sequence). CDR3 length: 16 amino acids. CDR3 residues: CASTSRTSGNTGELFF. CDR3 in DNA: TGTGCCAGCACCTCTAGGACTAGCGGGAACACCGGGGAGCTGTTTTTT.

The rearrangement joins TRBV19 to TRBJ1-5; D is ambiguous. CDR1 is LNHDA and CDR2 is SQIVND in the germline V gene (reference sequence). This CDR3 has 10 residues. Trimming left V 5 bases short and J 11 bases short, with 7 bases between. CDR3 DNA sequence: TGTGCCAGTAGTTCAGTAACCCAGCATTTT. Amino acids: CASSSVTQHF.

The genes are TRBV5-6 and TRBJ2-5, with 9 bases aligning to TRBD1. The trim removed 1 base at V and 2 bases at J, leaving 6 bases unmatched. The CDR3 sequence is 16 residues long. The germline CDR1 and CDR2 sequences are SGHDT and YYEEEE. CDR3 DNA sequence: TGTGCCAGCAGCTTGTTGGGACAGGGACCACAAGAGACCCAGTACTTC. Encoded protein: CASSLLGQGPQETQYF.

The chain combines TRBV28 with TRBJ2-7; 10 bases map to TRBD2. V trimming: 4 bases; J trimming: 2 bases; junction bases outside the gene matches: 5. Germline V gives CDR1 MDHEN, CDR2 SYDVKM. This CDR3 has 15 amino acids. CDR3 bases: TGTGCCAGCAGTTCCACTAGCGGGACAACCTACGAGCAGTACTTC. Translated, it gives CASSSTSGTTYEQYF. Using reference TRBV28 and TRBJ2-7 for the parts outside the CDR3, the full variable domain is DVKVTQSSRYLVKRTGEKVFLECVQDMDHENMFWYRQDPGLGLRLIYFSYDVKMKEKGDIPEGYSVSREKKERFSLILESASTNQTSMYLCASSSTSGTTYEQYFGPGTRLTVT.

The chain links TRBV6-5 to TRBJ2-7; TRBD1 is a possible D gene (6 bases). Germline CDR1 is MNHEY and CDR2 is SVGAGI. The CDR3 covers 13 residues. The germline V and J ends were trimmed by 6 bases and 1 base, with 10 bases remaining between them. CDR3 amino acids: CASSPRGSYEQYF. The DNA for the CDR3 is TGTGCCAGCAGCCCCAGGGGATCCTACGAGCAGTACTTC.

The chain combines TRBV14 with TRBJ1-1; a possible D gene is TRBD1 (5 bases). V lost 4 bases and J 5 bases, leaving 14 bases between the germline ends. CDR1 and CDR2 (germline): SGHDN, FVKESK. The CDR3 is 14 residues long. This CDR3 is CASSRGTGGTEAFF. In DNA, the CDR3 is TGTGCCAGCAGCCGGGGGACGGGAGGGACTGAAGCTTTCTTT.

The rearrangement uses TRBV6-5 and TRBJ2-7; D is possibly TRBD2 (6 bases). This CDR3 region has 16 residues. The germline V gene has CDR1 MNHEY and CDR2 SVGAGI. The V gene lost 2 bases and the J gene lost 0 bases, with 14 bases spanning the gap. In nucleotides, the CDR3 is TGTGCCAGCAGTTACAAGTTGGGCGGGACCTCCTACGAGCAGTACTTC. Protein sequence: CASSYKLGGTSYEQYF.

This clone was seen only a few times. J is TRBJ2-5 and V is TRBV19; TRBD2 aligns across 10 bases. Trimming at V came to 2 bases and at J to 3 bases, leaving 3 bases not matched to a gene. Germline V lookup: CDR1 LNHDA, CDR2 SQIVND (reference sequence). The CDR3 covers 15 residues. The CDR3 protein is CASSIQTSGKETQYF. The CDR3, as DNA: TGTGCCAGTAGTATACAAACTAGCGGGAAAGAGACCCAGTACTTC. Filled out from reference TRBV19 and TRBJ2-5, the complete variable domain reads DGGITQSPKYLFRKEGQNVTLSCEQNLNHDAMYWYRQDPGQGLRLIYYSQIVNDFQKGDIAEGYSVSREKKESFPLTVTSAQKNPTAFYLCASSIQTSGKETQYFGPGTRLLVL.

This clone showed up just once. The chain joins TRBV6-5 to TRBJ2-5, with D possibly being TRBD2 (5 bases). Trimming took off 6 bases at V and 0 bases at J, with 11 bases between the two ends. The CDR3 length is 14 residues. Germline values: CDR1 MNHEY, CDR2 SVGAGI. CDR3 DNA: TGTGCCAGCAGACCCGGACTCAACCAAGAGACCCAGTACTTC. It specifies CASRPGLNQETQYF.

This clone occurred a few times. The V and J genes are TRBV19 and TRBJ2-1, with 10 positions matching TRBD2. Germline-derived CDR1 and CDR2 are LNHDA and SQIVND (reference sequence). Losses at the gene ends were 8 bases for V and 5 bases for J; bases not matched to a gene: 12. CDR3 length: 16 amino acids. The CDR3 here is CASSALAGPDNNEQFF. CDR3 DNA sequence: TGTGCCAGTTCCGCACTAGCGGGACCGGACAACAATGAGCAGTTCTTC.

The V call is TRBV9, the J call TRBJ2-3, with 7 bases that match TRBD2. The CDR3 is 15 amino acids. The germline gives CDR1 SGDLS, CDR2 YYNGEE. The V segment lost 0 bases and the J segment 9 bases; nucleotides outside the gene matches: 10. In DNA, the CDR3 is TGTGCCAGCAGCGTAGGCGGGAGCGACCCTGGGACGCAGTATTTT. Translated, it gives CASSVGGSDPGTQYF.

V usage is TRBV5-1 and J usage is TRBJ2-3; 13 bases are shared with TRBD2. CDR1 and CDR2 (germline): SGHRS, YFSETQ. V shed 4 bases and J 4 bases; nucleotides not matched to a gene: 6. There are 16 residues in the CDR3. This CDR3 reads CASSPLAGGLPDTQYF. In nucleotides, the CDR3 is TGCGCCAGCAGCCCACTAGCGGGAGGGCTGCCAGATACGCAGTATTTT.

The chain employs TRBV10-3 and TRBJ1-1; possible D gene TRBD1, 6 bases. The V end lost 7 bases, the J end lost 4 bases, and 22 bases lay between the germline ends. Germline loops: CDR1 ENHRY, CDR2 SYGVKD. The CDR3 is 16 amino acids. The DNA of the CDR3 is TGTGCCATCAACAACATCCCCCTGGGGGCGTCCACTGAAGCTTTCTTT. Its protein product is CAINNIPLGASTEAFF.

The chain combines TRBV28 with TRBJ2-1; tentative D call: TRBD2 (5 bases). The V end lost 3 bases, the J end lost 12 bases, and 15 bases lay between the germline ends. The CDR3 is 13 residues long. Germline CDR1 and CDR2: MDHEN and SYDVKM. The CDR3 loop reads CASSFLRTGGQFF. CDR3 nucleotides: TGTGCCAGCAGTTTTCTTAGGACCGGAGGGCAGTTCTTC.

The V and J genes are TRBV19 and TRBJ2-7, with 7 bases aligning to TRBD2. CDR1 and CDR2 (germline): LNHDA, SQIVND (reference sequence). This CDR3 is built from 15 residues. The J segment lost 2 bases and the V segment lost 1 base, leaving 5 bases of the junction unmatched. CDR3 sequence reads: CASSIALAEPYEQYF. CDR3 in DNA: TGTGCCAGTAGTATAGCCCTAGCGGAGCCCTACGAGCAGTACTTC.

The chain recombines TRBV19 with TRBJ1-2; tentative D call: TRBD1 (6 bases). V shed 11 bases and J shed 4 bases, with 11 bases lying between them. The CDR3 is 11 amino acids. Germline V gives CDR1 LNHDA, CDR2 SQIVND (reference sequence). CDR3 sequence: CAGWTAYGYTF. Written as DNA, the CDR3 is TGTGCCGGATGGACAGCCTATGGCTACACCTTC.

The CDR3 coding sequence is TGTGCCAGCAGCGGGGGAAGGGGGCGACACCAGGGAGATACGCAGTATTTT. Translation gives CASSGGRGRHQGDTQYF. The rearrangement joins TRBV9 to TRBJ2-3, with 7 nucleotides matching TRBD1. Germline lookup yields CDR1 SGDLS and CDR2 YYNGEE. This CDR3 region has 17 residues. J gave up 5 bases and V 3 bases, and 15 bases lay outside the gene matches.

The rearrangement joins TRBV19 to TRBJ2-1; 7 nucleotides match TRBD2. This CDR3 spans 14 amino acids. In germline, CDR1 is LNHDA, CDR2 SQIVND (reference sequence). J was trimmed by 5 bases and V by 5 bases; bases with no gene match: 6. The DNA of the CDR3 is TGTGCCAGTAGTCCGGGGAGGGTGGACAATGAGCAGTTCTTC. It specifies CASSPGRVDNEQFF.

The chain has TRBV5-6 and TRBJ1-3; no definite D call. Germline CDR1 reads SGHDT; CDR2 reads YYEEEE. The CDR3 spans 14 residues. Trimming cost V 4 bases and J 0 bases, with 8 bases left between them. The DNA of the CDR3 is TGTGCCAGCAGCGCGCAGGACTCTGGAAACACCATATATTTT. This encodes CASSAQDSGNTIYF.

The gene calls are TRBV6-5 and TRBJ2-1, with D possibly TRBD2 on 6 matching bases. CDR1 is MNHEY, CDR2 SVGAGI, per germline. The V gene lost 2 bases and the J gene lost 0 bases, with 8 bases spanning the gap. This CDR3 has 15 residues. The CDR3 spells CASSYLAISYNEQFF. CDR3 DNA: TGTGCCAGCAGTTACCTAGCGATCTCCTACAATGAGCAGTTCTTC.

This chain connects TRBV14 to TRBJ1-2; D gene unclear. This CDR3 has 12 amino acids. Germline-derived CDR1 and CDR2 are SGHDN and FVKESK. V lost 4 bases and J 0 bases, leaving 3 bases between the germline ends. CDR3 in DNA: TGTGCCAGCAGCCTATCTAACTATGGCTACACCTTC. Its translation: CASSLSNYGYTF.

This chain joins TRBV7-9 and TRBJ1-4; the D gene is possibly TRBD1 (5 bases). Deletions cut 2 bases from V and 3 bases from J, with 10 bases between. The V gene's germline CDR1 is SEHNR and CDR2 FQNEAQ (reference sequence). The CDR3 totals 15 residues. The CDR3 reads CASSLWGEANEKLFF. The CDR3 nucleotides read TGTGCCAGCAGCTTATGGGGGGAGGCTAATGAAAAACTGTTTTTT. Full variable domain (missing parts from reference TRBV7-9 and TRBJ1-4): DTGVSQNPRHKITKRGQNVTFRCDPISEHNRLYWYRQTLGQGPEFLTYFQNEAQLEKSRLLSDRFSAERPKGSFSTLEIQRTEQGDSAMYLCASSLWGEANEKLFFGSGTQLSVL.

This chain joins TRBV5-5 and TRBJ2-5; TRBD2 matches at 16 bases. V lost 4 bases to trimming and J lost 5 bases; unmatched junction nucleotides: 11. Germline loops: CDR1 SGHKS, CDR2 YYEKEE (reference sequence). The CDR3 length is 18 residues. The CDR3 spells CASSRSGTSGRAFETQYF. The DNA of the CDR3 is TGTGCCAGCAGCCGATCCGGGACTAGCGGGAGGGCCTTTGAGACCCAGTACTTC.

The chain links TRBV4-1 to TRBJ1-2; weak D call: TRBD1 (6 bases). Looked up from germline, CDR1 is MGHRA and CDR2 is YSYEKL. CDR3 size: 16 residues. V was cut by 1 base and J by 3 bases, with 15 bases left in between. CDR3 sequence reads: CASSQGEIRGDYGYTF. CDR3 DNA sequence: TGCGCCAGCAGCCAAGGCGAAATCAGGGGCGACTATGGCTACACCTTC.

The V and J genes are TRBV6-1 and TRBJ1-5, with 10 nucleotides matching TRBD1. Trimming took 5 bases from V and 7 from J; bases not matched to a gene: 2. CDR1 is MNHNS and CDR2 is SASEGT in the germline V gene. CDR3 length: 13 residues. CDR3 region: CASSRDRGQPQHF. The CDR3 DNA sequence: TGTGCCAGCAGTCGGGACAGGGGACAGCCCCAGCATTTT.